Shown below are 3 T cell receptor beta chains from a single sample sequenced in a study of identical twins (dated by TCRdb to between 2015 and 2016). The library was prepared using 5' RACE. Sequencing took place on an Illumina HiSeq 2000. The public reads were run again by TCRdb, first through fastp at Q25 and then through MiXCR, and only productive beta chains were kept. Each entry is one CDR3 protein sequence, shown with its most common DNA and genes. The sample includes about 190,000 distinct CDR3 sequences, with less than 20% observed a single time. The ten largest clones represent less than 45% of the sample. These sequences were also reported in another study, on T cells expressing NK-cell markers.

Sequenced material: CD8+ T cells sorted from blood. The receptors shown here come from a woman younger than 35 in good health.

This chain uses TRBV29-1 with TRBJ2-7; D might be TRBD2 (6 bases). The CDR3 is 12 residues long. The germline V gene encodes CDR1 SQVTM and CDR2 ANQGSEA. Trimming shortened V by 7 bases and J by 4 bases, and 14 bases separated the two germline ends. Here the CDR3 reads CSAGNAGYEQYF. In nucleotides, the CDR3 is TGCAGCGCCGGAAACGCGGGGTACGAGCAGTACTTC.

Many counts were recorded for this clonotype. This sequence joins TRBV12-3 or TRBV12-4 and TRBJ1-1, with D maybe TRBD1 (5 bases). This CDR3 region has 16 residues. The V end was cut by 5 bases, the J end by 1 base, with 17 bases between. The chain's CDR3 is CASSPGWGSKNTEAFF. For the CDR3, the DNA is TGTGCCAGCAGTCCAGGATGGGGCAGTAAGAACACTGAAGCTTTCTTT.

This clonotype appeared a few times. The chain recombines TRBV12-3 or TRBV12-4 with TRBJ2-1; TRBD2 agrees at 12 bases. V shed 2 bases and J 13 bases; nucleotides not matched to a gene: 6. The CDR3 contains 14 residues. The CDR3 DNA is TGTGCCAGCAGTTTAAAACTAGCGGGAGGCCTTCAGTTCTTC. Its protein is CASSLKLAGGLQFF.